This T cell receptor (beta chain) was observed in a study of shared clonotypes between healthy human individuals. Germline V gene lookup returns CDR1 SGHAT and CDR2 FQNNGV. This CDR3 region has 14 residues. V was clipped by 1 base and J by 3 bases, with 10 bases between them. Amplification in unsorted PBMC replicate PCRs started from about 320 ng DNA, which equals about 33,000 T cell genomes. Here immunoSEQ multiplex PCR was the method, and the copy in TCRdb shows in-frame clones only, minus some. This table holds about 530,000 clones, roughly 85% found once. Sequencing input: PBMCs. The chain carries TRBV11-2 and TRBJ2-7; D might be TRBD1 (5 bases). This receptor was identified in a woman aged 40 to 49 in good health. Some clones in this sample may be carry-over from other donors' samples. CDR3 amino acids: CASSLGTHYYEQYF. CDR3 sequence (DNA): TGTGCCAGCAGCTTAGGGACACACTACTACGAGCAGTACTTC.